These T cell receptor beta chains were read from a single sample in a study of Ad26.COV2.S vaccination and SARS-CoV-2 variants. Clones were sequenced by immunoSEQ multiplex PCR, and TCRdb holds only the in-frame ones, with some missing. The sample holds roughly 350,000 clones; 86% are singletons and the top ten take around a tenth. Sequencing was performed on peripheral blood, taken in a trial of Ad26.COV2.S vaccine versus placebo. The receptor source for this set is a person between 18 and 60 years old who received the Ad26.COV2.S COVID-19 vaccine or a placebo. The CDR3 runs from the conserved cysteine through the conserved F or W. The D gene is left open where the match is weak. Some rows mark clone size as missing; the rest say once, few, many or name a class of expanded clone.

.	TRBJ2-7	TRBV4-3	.	CASSPGTSSYEQYF	TGCGCCAGCAGCCCCGGGACATCGTCCTACGAGCAGTACTTC
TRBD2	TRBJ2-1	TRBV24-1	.	CATSDQAASGRDNEQFF	TGTGCCACCAGTGACCAGGCGGCTAGCGGGAGGGACAATGAGCAGTTCTTC
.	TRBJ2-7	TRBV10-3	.	CAISWGDYEQYF	TGTGCCATCAGCTGGGGAGACTACGAGCAGTACTTC
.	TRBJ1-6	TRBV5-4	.	CASSHTADNSPLHF	TGTGCCAGCAGCCACACGGCTGATAATTCACCCCTCCACTTT
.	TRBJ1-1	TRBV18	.	CASSRSGAAEAFF	TGTGCCAGCTCCCGTAGTGGGGCGGCGGAAGCTTTCTTT
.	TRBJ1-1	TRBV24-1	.	CATLGGHTEAFF	TGTGCCACCCTTGGGGGGCACACTGAAGCTTTCTTT
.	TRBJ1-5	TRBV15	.	CATSRDRGVGQPQHF	TGTGCCACCAGCAGAGATCGCGGGGTGGGACAGCCCCAGCATTTT
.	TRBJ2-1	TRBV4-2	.	CASSQDQADYNEQFF	TGTGCCAGCAGCCAAGATCAAGCGGACTACAATGAGCAGTTCTTC
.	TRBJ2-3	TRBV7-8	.	CASSPTGSGLLTDTQYF	TGTGCCAGCAGCCCAACTGGGTCCGGCCTCCTAACAGATACGCAGTATTTT
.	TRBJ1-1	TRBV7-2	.	CASSLGGAGSATEAFF	TGTGCCAGCAGCCTCGGGGGGGCAGGGTCGGCCACTGAAGCTTTCTTT
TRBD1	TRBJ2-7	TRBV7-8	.	CASSSGQGLTEQYF	TGTGCCAGCAGCTCTGGACAGGGTCTAACCGAGCAGTACTTC
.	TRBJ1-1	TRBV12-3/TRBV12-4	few	CASSLGWNTEAFF	TGTGCCAGCAGTTTAGGATGGAACACTGAAGCTTTCTTT
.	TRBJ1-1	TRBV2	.	CASSEALRGWTEAFF	TGTGCCAGCAGTGAAGCGCTGAGGGGATGGACTGAAGCTTTCTTT
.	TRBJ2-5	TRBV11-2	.	CASSLGLVGETQYF	TGTGCCAGCAGCTTAGGACTAGTTGGAGAGACCCAGTACTTC
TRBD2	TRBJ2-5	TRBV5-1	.	CAAPAGSVPLEETQYF	TGCGCCGCCCCAGCGGGAAGTGTCCCGCTCGAAGAGACCCAGTACTTC
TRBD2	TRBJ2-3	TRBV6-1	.	CASSELVGGATDTQYF	TGTGCCAGCAGTGAACTGGTGGGAGGGGCGACAGATACGCAGTATTTT
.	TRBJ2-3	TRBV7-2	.	CASSLGADTQYF	TGTGCCAGCAGCTTAGGAGCAGATACGCAGTATTTT
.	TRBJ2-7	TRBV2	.	CASVRGGTESYEQYF	TGTGCCAGCGTGAGGGGGGGGACAGAATCCTACGAGCAGTACTTC
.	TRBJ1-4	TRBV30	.	CACATRQSNEKLFF	TGTGCCTGTGCCACGCGACAGTCTAATGAAAAACTGTTTTTT
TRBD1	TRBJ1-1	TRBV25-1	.	CASSEYRGTGTLDAEAFF	TGTGCCAGCAGTGAATATAGAGGGACAGGGACCCTGGACGCTGAAGCTTTCTTT
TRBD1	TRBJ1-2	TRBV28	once	CASSHGQGVYGYTF	TGTGCCAGCAGCCACGGACAGGGGGTATATGGCTACACCTTC
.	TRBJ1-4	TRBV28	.	CATTYAEKLFF	TGTGCCACCACCTACGCGGAAAAACTGTTTTTT
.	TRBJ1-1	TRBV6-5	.	CASSPGRNTEAFF	TGTGCCAGCAGCCCCGGGAGAAACACTGAAGCTTTCTTT
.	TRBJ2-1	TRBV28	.	CASRSAESLKQFF	TGTGCCAGCCGATCAGCGGAAAGCCTAAAGCAGTTCTTC
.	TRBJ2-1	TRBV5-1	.	CASSPYSSYNEQFF	TGCGCCAGCAGCCCCTACTCTTCCTACAATGAGCAGTTCTTC
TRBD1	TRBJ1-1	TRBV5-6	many	CASSSRTGRLRTEAFF	TGTGCCAGCAGCTCTCGGACAGGCCGACTCCGTACTGAAGCTTTCTTT
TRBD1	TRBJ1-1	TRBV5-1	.	CASSLDGPGTGGTEAFF	TGCGCCAGCAGCTTGGACGGGCCCGGGACAGGAGGCACTGAAGCTTTCTTT
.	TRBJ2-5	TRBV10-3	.	CAIKGGETQYF	TGTGCCATCAAAGGGGGAGAGACCCAGTACTTC
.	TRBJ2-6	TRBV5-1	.	CASSLDGSGANVLTF	TGCGCCAGCAGCTTGGATGGCTCTGGGGCCAACGTCCTGACTTTC
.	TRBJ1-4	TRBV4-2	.	CASRPGGVRGSTNEKLFF	TGTGCCAGCAGACCGGGCGGTGTGCGGGGGTCAACTAATGAAAAACTGTTTTTT
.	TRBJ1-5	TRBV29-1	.	CSVEGQNSNQPQHF	TGCAGCGTTGAAGGACAAAATAGCAATCAGCCCCAGCATTTT
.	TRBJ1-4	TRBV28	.	CASSFGAAGNEKLFF	TGTGCCAGCAGTTTCGGGGCGGCCGGTAATGAAAAACTGTTTTTT
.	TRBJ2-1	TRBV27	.	CASSWAPGAYNEQFF	TGTGCCAGCAGTTGGGCACCGGGGGCCTACAATGAGCAGTTCTTC
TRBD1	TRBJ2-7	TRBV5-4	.	CASSLVGQGANEQYF	TGTGCCAGCAGCTTGGTGGGACAGGGGGCAAACGAGCAGTACTTC
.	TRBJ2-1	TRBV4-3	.	CASSQGGFGNVNEQFF	TGCGCCAGCAGCCAAGGAGGGTTCGGGAATGTCAATGAGCAGTTCTTC
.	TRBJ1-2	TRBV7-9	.	CASSLDLLYGYTF	TGTGCCAGCAGCTTAGATCTGCTATATGGCTACACCTTC
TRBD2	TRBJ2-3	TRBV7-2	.	CASSLALREFADTQYF	TGTGCCAGCAGCTTAGCGTTGCGGGAGTTCGCAGATACGCAGTATTTT
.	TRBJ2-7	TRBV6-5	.	CASSPWVYEQYF	TGTGCCAGCAGTCCCTGGGTCTACGAGCAGTACTTC
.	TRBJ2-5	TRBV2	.	CASSEMKTQYF	TGTGCCAGCAGTGAAATGAAGACCCAGTACTTC
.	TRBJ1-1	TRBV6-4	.	CASSDNTEAFF	TGTGCCAGCAGTGACAACACTGAAGCTTTCTTT
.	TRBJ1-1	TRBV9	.	CASSVDIGGRTEAFF	TGTGCCAGCAGCGTAGATATTGGGGGTCGCACTGAAGCTTTCTTT
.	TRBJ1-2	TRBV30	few	CAWSVWGGVYGYTF	TGTGCCTGGAGTGTGTGGGGGGGTGTCTATGGCTACACCTTC
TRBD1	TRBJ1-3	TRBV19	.	CASSPGTGAGNTIYF	TGTGCCAGTAGTCCCGGGACAGGGGCTGGAAACACCATATATTTT
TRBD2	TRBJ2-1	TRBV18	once	CASSQLSGGLNNEQFF	TGTGCCAGCTCACAACTTAGCGGGGGCCTCAACAATGAGCAGTTCTTC
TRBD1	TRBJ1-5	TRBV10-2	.	CASSEGTGWVNQPQHF	TGCGCCAGCAGTGAGGGGACAGGGTGGGTAAATCAGCCCCAGCATTTT
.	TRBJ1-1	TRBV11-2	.	CASSLSVLNTEAFF	TGTGCCAGCAGCTTATCTGTGTTGAACACTGAAGCTTTCTTT